Below, 16 T cell receptor beta chains from the same sample are listed, as sequenced in a study of T cell responses to AZD1222 COVID-19 vaccine. The assay was immunoSEQ multiplex PCR, and TCRdb's table has in-frame clones only and misses some. The table includes roughly 79,000 clones, around 73% detected once. Sequenced material: peripheral blood, taken on day 0 of AZD1222 vaccination. The receptors were gathered from an adult in good health.

The chain couples TRBV7-8 to TRBJ1-6; 9 bases are a match to TRBD1. V was clipped by 7 bases and J by 6 bases; unmatched bases: 4. From germline, CDR1 is SGHVS and CDR2 FQNEAQ. There are 14 residues in the CDR3. Here the CDR3 DNA reads TGTGCCAGCACTTGGACAGGGGTTAATTCACCCCTCCACTTT. It is translated as CASTWTGVNSPLHF.

This CDR3 is CASSSRAFRGNQPQHF. The DNA for the CDR3 is TGTGCCAGCAGCTCGAGGGCCTTCAGAGGCAATCAGCCCCAGCATTTT. The J gene is TRBJ1-5, the V gene TRBV28, with D uncertain. Germline assignment: CDR1 MDHEN and CDR2 SYDVKM. Trimming cost V 6 bases and J 2 bases, with 17 bases left between them. This CDR3 contains 16 residues.

The chain links TRBV9 to TRBJ2-3; TRBD2 matches 13 bases. There are 16 residues in the CDR3. Germline-derived CDR1 and CDR2 are SGDLS and YYNGEE. V dropped 4 bases and J dropped 3; count of bases not matched to a gene: 5. CDR3 DNA: TGTGCCAGCAGCAAAGGGACTAGCGGGACGACAGATACGCAGTATTTT. It codes for CASSKGTSGTTDTQYF. Drawing the rest from reference TRBV9 and TRBJ2-3, the complete variable domain is DSGVTQTPKHLITATGQRVTLRCSPRSGDLSVYWYQQSLDQGLQFLIQYYNGEERAKGNILERFSAQQFPDLHSELNLSSLELGDSALYFCASSKGTSGTTDTQYFGPGTRLTVL.

A single count supports this clone. V and J are TRBV7-2 and TRBJ2-1; 12 bases are a match to TRBD2. Germline V lookup: CDR1 SGHTA, CDR2 FQGNSA. With 0 bases clipped from V and 8 bases from J, the junction kept 5 bases outside the gene matches. The CDR3 covers 16 residues. The CDR3 region has the DNA TGTGCCAGCAGCTTAGCCGGGACTAGCGGGTTAGATGAGCAGTTCTTC. Protein: CASSLAGTSGLDEQFF.

The DNA for the CDR3 is TGTGCCAGCAGTGGGACTAGCGGGAGGGCCGGGGAGCAGTACTTC. Protein: CASSGTSGRAGEQYF. V and J are TRBV2 and TRBJ2-7; 15 nucleotides align to TRBD2. J was trimmed by 7 bases and V by 4 bases; bases with no gene match: 5. Germline V lookup: CDR1 SNHLY, CDR2 FYNNEI. This CDR3 region has 15 residues.

The V call is TRBV9, the J call TRBJ2-2; tentatively, D is TRBD1 (7 bases). Germline-derived CDR1 and CDR2 are SGDLS and YYNGEE. The CDR3 length is 14 residues. Trimming removed 3 bases from V and 6 bases from J, with 12 bases in between. For the CDR3, the DNA is TGTGCCAGCAGCGCCCAGGGGGGACCCGGGGAGCTGTTTTTT. This encodes CASSAQGGPGELFF.

This sequence joins TRBV6-4 and TRBJ1-2; D gene unclear. CDR1 is MRHNA, CDR2 SNTAGT, per germline. The length of the CDR3 is 12 residues. The V end was cut by 3 bases, the J end by 5 bases, with 7 bases between. The CDR3 DNA follows: TGTGCCAGCAGTGATCCAAGTTATGGCTACACCTTC. Translating gives CASSDPSYGYTF.

The chain combines TRBV11-2 with TRBJ2-7; 9 positions agree with TRBD1. The J segment lost 4 bases and the V segment lost 0 bases, leaving 10 bases of the junction unmatched. The CDR3 contains 17 residues. Germline lookup yields CDR1 SGHAT and CDR2 FQNNGV. The CDR3 DNA reads as TGTGCCAGCAGCTTAGATCAAGTGGGGACAGGGACTTACGAGCAGTACTTC. Protein sequence: CASSLDQVGTGTYEQYF.

The table lists this clone with a count of one. The rearrangement uses TRBV24-1 and TRBJ2-3; TRBD2 matches 8 bases. The CDR3 extends over 15 amino acids. The germline V gene encodes CDR1 KGHDR and CDR2 SFDVKD. With V trimmed by 7 bases and J by 6 bases, 11 bases remained unmatched. For the CDR3, the DNA is TGTGCCACCAGGGGACCCAAACGGGAGGGTGATACGCAGTATTTT. This encodes CATRGPKREGDTQYF.

This clone showed up just a few times. Written as DNA, the CDR3 is TGTGCCAGCAGTCAGGGGGCGGGACAGCCCCAGCATTTT. Protein sequence: CASSQGAGQPQHF. The chain combines TRBV6-5 with TRBJ1-5; 8 bases align to TRBD1. CDR1 and CDR2 (germline): MNHEY, SVGAGI. The CDR3 length is 13 residues. The junction had 4 bases not matched to a gene; V was cut back by 5 bases and J by 7 bases.

In DNA, the CDR3 is TGTGCCAGCTCACCTAGTGTCAGGGGGACTAGCGGGAACCACCTCTACGAGCAGTACTTC. It yields the protein CASSPSVRGTSGNHLYEQYF. The genes are TRBV18 and TRBJ2-7; 13 nucleotides agree with TRBD2. V shed 3 bases, J shed 3 bases, and the junction held 17 bases outside the gene matches. The CDR3 contains 20 residues. Germline assignment: CDR1 KGHSH and CDR2 LQKENI.

This clone was observed a few times. The chain joins TRBV30 to TRBJ2-2; D remains unclear. Germline V gene lookup returns CDR1 GTSNPN and CDR2 SVGIG (reference sequence). The CDR3 totals 14 residues. Deletions cut 3 bases from V and 0 bases from J, with 8 bases between. The CDR3 reads CAWRDLTNTGELFF. CDR3 nucleotide sequence: TGTGCCTGGAGAGACTTGACGAACACCGGGGAGCTGTTTTTT.

V is TRBV19 and J is TRBJ2-7; unclear D gene. This CDR3 comprises 16 residues. The germline V gene encodes CDR1 LNHDA and CDR2 SQIVND (reference sequence). Trimming stripped 7 bases from V and 2 bases from J, with 21 bases between. This CDR3 is CASTLDGSIGAYEQYF. CDR3 DNA: TGTGCCAGTACCCTTGACGGATCAATAGGTGCCTACGAGCAGTACTTC.

CDR3 in amino acids: CASSLYSPGLADQYF. CDR3 DNA: TGTGCCAGCAGCTTATATTCTCCGGGACTAGCGGACCAGTACTTC. The J gene is TRBJ2-7, the V gene TRBV5-4; 11 bases agree with TRBD2. V gave up 2 bases and J gave up 10 bases; unmatched junction bases: 11. CDR3 length equals 15 residues. Germline assignment: CDR1 SGHNT and CDR2 YYREEE (reference sequence).

This clone was observed once. The V gene is TRBV5-4, the J gene TRBJ2-3, with unresolved D. V was clipped by 2 bases and J by 1 base, with 8 bases between them. This CDR3 spans 14 amino acids. Germline assignment: CDR1 SGHNT and CDR2 YYREEE (reference sequence). The CDR3 coding sequence is TGTGCCAGCAGCTTTTCGTTTGGCACAGATACGCAGTATTTT. Encoded protein: CASSFSFGTDTQYF.

The genes are TRBV24-1 and TRBJ1-2; TRBD1 matches 9 bases. The CDR3 is made up of 18 amino acids. The germline V gene encodes CDR1 KGHDR and CDR2 SFDVKD. J was trimmed by 7 bases and V by 2 bases; bases with no gene match: 16. CDR3 protein: CATSDSAPGQGAFSGYTF. DNA for the CDR3: TGTGCCACCAGTGATTCCGCCCCGGGACAGGGTGCGTTTAGTGGCTACACCTTC.